This is a list of T cell receptor beta chains from one sample in a study of OX40 agonist ivuxolimab in advanced cancers. Sequenced by immunoSEQ multiplex PCR; TCRdb stores in-frame clones only, minus some. Here the sample spans about 93,000 clones, approximately 94% being singletons. Sequencing used CD4+ or CD8+ T cells sorted from blood, obtained in a trial of the OX40 agonist ivuxolimab. All receptors come from an adult with an advanced solid tumor such as melanoma, head and neck, liver or kidney cancer. CDR3s include the opening cysteine and the closing phenylalanine or tryptophan. Each record gives: clone size, V gene, J gene, D gene, CDR3 DNA, CDR3 protein. The D gene is left open where the match is weak. Not all rows give a size; the values are once, few, many and, for expanded clones, a class.

NA,TRBV19,TRBJ2-2,NA,TGTGCCAGTAGCCTGCGAAAAGGGGAGCTGTTTTTT,CASSLRKGELFF
NA,TRBV27,TRBJ1-6,NA,TGTGCCAGCAGTTCCCGGGGCCTGAATTCACCCCTCCACTTT,CASSSRGLNSPLHF
NA,TRBV27,TRBJ2-2,NA,TGTGCCAGCAGCCGCTTACCCGGAGTGAACACCGGGGAGCTGTTTTTT,CASSRLPGVNTGELFF
NA,TRBV4-1,TRBJ2-5,NA,TGCGCCAGCAGCCTTCGTGGGGGCACCCAAGAGACCCAGTACTTC,CASSLRGGTQETQYF
NA,TRBV28,TRBJ2-5,NA,TGTGCCAGCAACCCGGGGAACAGGGCGGTTTTGGTTGAGACCCAGTACTTC,CASNPGNRAVLVETQYF
NA,TRBV2,TRBJ2-2,TRBD1,TGTGCCAGCAGAGGAATAACGGGACAGGGAATTACCCAGAACACCGGGGAGCTGTTTTTT,CASRGITGQGITQNTGELFF
once,TRBV9,TRBJ1-1,TRBD1,TGTGCTTCTCGGACACAGGGGGGGTCCGAGAACACTGAAGCTTTCTTT,CASRTQGGSENTEAFF
NA,TRBV4-1,TRBJ2-3,TRBD2,TGCGCCAGCAGCCAAGTTAGCGGGAGCACAGATACGCAGTATTTT,CASSQVSGSTDTQYF
NA,TRBV25-1,TRBJ2-1,NA,TGTGCCAGCAGTGAATTTTTTAATGAGCAGTTCTTC,CASSEFFNEQFF
NA,TRBV29-1,TRBJ1-1,TRBD1,TGCAGCGTTGAAACAGGGGCGAACACTGAAGCTTTCTTT,CSVETGANTEAFF
NA,TRBV14,TRBJ2-7,TRBD2,TGTGCCAGCAGCCTCACTAGCGGGGGGCCCTACGAGCAGTACTTC,CASSLTSGGPYEQYF
NA,TRBV9,TRBJ2-5,NA,TGTGCCAGCAGCGTAGGAGGGCCCTCGGGGACCCAGTACTTC,CASSVGGPSGTQYF
NA,TRBV9,TRBJ2-5,TRBD2,TGTGCCAGCAGCGTAGGGCTAGCGGGAGGTTCGGAGACCCAGTACTTC,CASSVGLAGGSETQYF
NA,TRBV25-1,TRBJ2-3,NA,TGTGCCAGCAGTGAGCTGGGTGCGGGCACAGATACGCAGTATTTT,CASSELGAGTDTQYF
NA,TRBV7-8,TRBJ2-3,TRBD1,TGTGCCAGCAGCTTAGGCGGACAGGGGGTTAGCACAGATACGCAGTATTTT,CASSLGGQGVSTDTQYF
NA,TRBV5-1,TRBJ2-1,TRBD1,TGCGCCAGCAGCTGGACAGGGGAGAGCTCCTACAATGAGCAGTTCTTC,CASSWTGESSYNEQFF
NA,TRBV11-2,TRBJ2-7,TRBD1,TGTGCCAGCAGCTTATGGGGGGACAGGGGAACCTACGAGCAGTACTTC,CASSLWGDRGTYEQYF
NA,TRBV4-1,TRBJ2-7,TRBD2,TGCGCCAGCAGCCAGAGTGTAGCGGGGGCCGGCGAGCAGTACTTC,CASSQSVAGAGEQYF
NA,TRBV19,TRBJ1-2,TRBD1,TGTGCCAGTAGTATAGATCTTGTCAGGGGGGACTATGGCTACACCTTC,CASSIDLVRGDYGYTF
NA,TRBV6-1,TRBJ1-6,NA,TGTGCCAGCAGTGATTCGGTCTATTATAATTCACCCCTCCACTTT,CASSDSVYYNSPLHF
NA,TRBV7-8,TRBJ1-5,NA,TGTGCCAGCAGCTTAGCGATCGGGGACCTTAGCAATCAGCCCCAGCATTTT,CASSLAIGDLSNQPQHF
few,TRBV27,TRBJ2-5,NA,TGTGCCAGCAGTTCCCAGGATAGGACCCAGTACTTC,CASSSQDRTQYF
NA,TRBV9,TRBJ2-1,TRBD2,TGTGCCAGCAGCGTAGCGGCGGGGGGAATCGTTGAGCAGTTCTTC,CASSVAAGGIVEQFF
NA,TRBV9,TRBJ2-1,TRBD2,TGTGCCAGCAGCGTAGAAGGCGGGGGGTACAATGAGCAGTTCTTC,CASSVEGGGYNEQFF
NA,TRBV27,TRBJ2-4,TRBD1,TGTGCCAGCAGTGGGGGACAGGGGTCCATTCAGTACTTC,CASSGGQGSIQYF
NA,TRBV6-5,TRBJ1-2,NA,TGTGCCAGCAGTTACTCGACATCAGGGGAGGGTGGCTACACCTTC,CASSYSTSGEGGYTF
once,TRBV11-2,TRBJ1-4,TRBD1,TGTGCCAGCAGCTTAGATGAGGGACAGGAGGGACAAAAACTGTTTTTT,CASSLDEGQEGQKLFF
NA,TRBV6-6,TRBJ1-2,NA,TGTGCCAGCAGTTACGGGGGATCTTATGGCTACACCTTC,CASSYGGSYGYTF
NA,TRBV6-6,TRBJ1-1,NA,TGTGCCAGCAGCCCGGAGGTTTTGGGGACTGAAGCTTTCTTT,CASSPEVLGTEAFF
NA,TRBV7-2,TRBJ2-1,TRBD2,TGTGCCAGCAGCGTCCCCGGGACTAGAACCTACAATGAGCAGTTCTTC,CASSVPGTRTYNEQFF